This passage covers 7 T cell receptor beta chains from one sample sequenced in a study of T-cell memory formation after mild COVID-19. TCRdb re-derived calls from the 5' RACE reads in MiXCR, one entry per CDR3 protein. The sample has about 200,000 distinct CDR3 sequences, 16% seen once; the top ten hold 2% to 2.5%. Sequencing was performed on PBMCs or a T cell subset sorted from them (not recorded which). The receptors stem from an adult woman who had mild COVID-19 (a few samples of this study predate the infection). Cell type and time point are not known.

This chain links TRBV6-5 with TRBJ2-4; TRBD2 aligns across 8 bases. Trimming removed 8 bases from V and 15 bases from J; junction bases left unmatched: 12. CDR1 and CDR2 (germline): MNHEY, SVGAGI. This CDR3 has 12 amino acids. CDR3 protein: CASGAGGGLMYF. The CDR3 DNA reads TGTGCCAGCGGTGCGGGGGGCGGGTTGATGTACTTC.

This rearrangement joins TRBV10-3 to TRBJ2-7; 8 positions agree with TRBD2. Losses at the gene ends were 10 bases for V and 4 bases for J; bases not matched to a gene: 9. CDR1 and CDR2 (germline): ENHRY, SYGVKD. The CDR3 extends over 13 amino acids. The CDR3 DNA follows: TGTGCCAGTAGGCGGGGGGAAGAGTACGAGCAGTACTTC. It specifies CASRRGEEYEQYF.

The rearrangement uses TRBV7-3 and TRBJ2-1, with 7 positions matching TRBD2. This CDR3 spans 14 amino acids. CDR1 and CDR2 from the germline V gene are SGHTA and FQGTGA. The V gene end was trimmed by 2 bases and the J gene end by 7 bases; junction bases not matched to a gene: 5. The CDR3: CASSLGGGQNEQFF. The DNA for the CDR3 is TGTGCCAGCAGCTTAGGGGGAGGGCAAAATGAGCAGTTCTTC.

This clonotype was found many times. As DNA, the CDR3 is TGTGCCAGCAGTACCCGAGCGGGGGGGCCCTACGAGCAGTACTTC. Its translation is CASSTRAGGPYEQYF. The chain combines TRBV6-1 with TRBJ2-7; 10 bases are shared with TRBD2. CDR1 and CDR2 (germline): MNHNS, SASEGT. Unmatched junction bases numbered 6, after V lost 5 bases and J lost 2 bases. The CDR3 spans 15 residues.

This chain joins TRBV3-1 and TRBJ1-5, with D perhaps matching TRBD1 (5 bases). Trimming removed 1 base at V and 9 bases at J, with 16 bases between. The CDR3 has 15 amino acids. Germline V gene data show CDR1 as LGHDT and CDR2 as YNNKEL (reference sequence). The DNA for the CDR3 is TGTGCCAGCAGCCAAGCTTCCGGGGCGCGGGGGCCCCAGCATTTT. Encoded protein: CASSQASGARGPQHF.

This clonotype was recorded a few times. This chain connects TRBV7-3 to TRBJ2-5; 8 bases match TRBD2. V shed 6 bases, J shed 4 bases, and the junction held 10 bases outside the gene matches. Germline V gene sequence: CDR1 SGHTA, CDR2 FQGTGA. There are 15 residues in the CDR3. The CDR3 nucleotides read TGTGCCAGCAGTCAATCGGGGGGGACGGGAGAGACCCAGTACTTC. Protein product: CASSQSGGTGETQYF.

This clonotype was seen only a few times. The chain links TRBV9 to TRBJ2-7, with 8 bases identical to TRBD1. V dropped 2 bases and J dropped 2; count of bases not matched to a gene: 6. The CDR3 sequence is 15 residues long. Germline CDR1 SGDLS, CDR2 YYNGEE. The CDR3 nucleotides are TGTGCCAGCAGCGTTCTCCCACAGGGGGCCTACGAGCAGTACTTC. Translated: CASSVLPQGAYEQYF.